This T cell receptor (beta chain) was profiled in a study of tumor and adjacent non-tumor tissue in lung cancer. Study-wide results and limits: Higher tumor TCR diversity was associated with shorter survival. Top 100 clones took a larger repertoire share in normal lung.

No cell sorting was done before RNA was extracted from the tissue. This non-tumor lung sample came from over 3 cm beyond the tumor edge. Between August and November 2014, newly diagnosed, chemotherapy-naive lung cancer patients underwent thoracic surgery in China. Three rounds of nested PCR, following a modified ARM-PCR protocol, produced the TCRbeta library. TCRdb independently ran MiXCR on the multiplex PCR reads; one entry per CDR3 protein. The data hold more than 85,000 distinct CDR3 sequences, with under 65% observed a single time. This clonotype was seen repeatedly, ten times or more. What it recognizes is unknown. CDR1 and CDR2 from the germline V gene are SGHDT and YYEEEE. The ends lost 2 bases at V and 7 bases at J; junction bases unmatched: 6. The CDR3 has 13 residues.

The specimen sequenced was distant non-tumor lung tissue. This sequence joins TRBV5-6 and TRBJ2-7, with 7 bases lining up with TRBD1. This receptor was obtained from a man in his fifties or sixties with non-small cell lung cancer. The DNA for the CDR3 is TGTGCCAGCAGCTTTAGGGGGCCGGGGGAGCAGTACTTC. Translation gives CASSFRGPGEQYF.